Listed below are T cell receptor beta chains from one sample, sequenced in a study of cytomegalovirus exposure and HLA in healthy donors. This table comes from immunoSEQ multiplex PCR, and its TCRdb copy is limited to in-frame clones, with some not included. The sample yields more than 140,000 clones, roughly four fifths seen once. The sequenced sample was PBMCs. These receptors were taken from a female donor in good health and CMV-seronegative. Each CDR3 is given with its conserved first and last residue. Fields, in order: clone size, D gene, V gene, CDR3 length, J gene, CDR3 DNA, CDR3 protein. The D gene is left open where the match is weak. Part of the rows lack a size; the others show once, few, many or a class for expanded clones.

abundance: NA
d_gene: TRBD1
v_gene: TRBV11-2
len: 16
j_gene: TRBJ2-3
CDR3nt: TGTGCCAGCAGCCCGAGGGCCAGGGGGACCACAGATACGCAGTATTTT
CDR3aa: CASSPRARGTTDTQYF

abundance: NA
d_gene: TRBD1
v_gene: TRBV30
len: 13
j_gene: TRBJ1-2
CDR3nt: TGTGCCTGGAGTGTACTCCGGGACAGGGGAACGACCTTC
CDR3aa: CAWSVLRDRGTTF

abundance: NA
d_gene: TRBD1
v_gene: TRBV7-9
len: 13
j_gene: TRBJ1-2
CDR3nt: TGTGCCAGCACGCCAGGGGGAAGTGATGGCTACACCTTC
CDR3aa: CASTPGGSDGYTF

abundance: NA
d_gene: NA
v_gene: TRBV28
len: 16
j_gene: TRBJ2-6
CDR3nt: TGTGCCAGCAGTGCCGGGACATTGACAGGGGCCAACGTCCTGACTTTC
CDR3aa: CASSAGTLTGANVLTF

abundance: NA
d_gene: NA
v_gene: TRBV18
len: 11
j_gene: TRBJ1-1
CDR3nt: TGTGCCAGCGGCAGGGGAGATGAAGCTTTCTTT
CDR3aa: CASGRGDEAFF

abundance: few
d_gene: NA
v_gene: TRBV4-1
len: 10
j_gene: TRBJ2-1
CDR3nt: TGCGCCACCGGAGGGAATGAGCAGTTCTTC
CDR3aa: CATGGNEQFF

abundance: NA
d_gene: NA
v_gene: TRBV28
len: 13
j_gene: TRBJ2-4
CDR3nt: TGTGCCAGCAGTTCCGAGGGGGTTAACATTCAGTACTTC
CDR3aa: CASSSEGVNIQYF

abundance: NA
d_gene: NA
v_gene: TRBV9
len: 13
j_gene: TRBJ2-1
CDR3nt: TGTGCCAGCAGCTCCCGAGACTCCAATGAGCAGTTCTTC
CDR3aa: CASSSRDSNEQFF

abundance: NA
d_gene: TRBD1
v_gene: TRBV11-3
len: 14
j_gene: TRBJ2-4
CDR3nt: TGTGCCAGCGCGGCGGGGCAGGGGGCTGACATTCAGTACTTC
CDR3aa: CASAAGQGADIQYF

abundance: NA
d_gene: NA
v_gene: TRBV5-1
len: 14
j_gene: TRBJ1-2
CDR3nt: TGCGCCAGCAGCTTGGTGGGAGGCCGGGGAGGCTACACCTTC
CDR3aa: CASSLVGGRGGYTF

abundance: NA
d_gene: TRBD2
v_gene: TRBV5-4
len: 15
j_gene: TRBJ2-1
CDR3nt: TGTGCCAGCAGCTCGGCTAGCGGGTCCTACAATGAGCAGTTCTTC
CDR3aa: CASSSASGSYNEQFF

abundance: NA
d_gene: TRBD1
v_gene: TRBV6-1
len: 14
j_gene: TRBJ2-3
CDR3nt: TGTGCCAGCATCCCGACAGGGGGCAGGGATACGCAGTATTTT
CDR3aa: CASIPTGGRDTQYF

abundance: NA
d_gene: TRBD2
v_gene: TRBV9
len: 15
j_gene: TRBJ2-1
CDR3nt: TGTGCCAGCAGCGGGACTAGCGGGACTCTCAATGAGCAGTTCTTC
CDR3aa: CASSGTSGTLNEQFF

abundance: NA
d_gene: NA
v_gene: TRBV2
len: 12
j_gene: TRBJ2-7
CDR3nt: TGTGCCAGCAGGAGGAGCTCCTACGAGCAGTACTTC
CDR3aa: CASRRSSYEQYF

abundance: NA
d_gene: NA
v_gene: TRBV28
len: 14
j_gene: TRBJ2-3
CDR3nt: TGTGCCAGCAGTCTATCTCAATCCCAGGGTACGCAGTATTTT
CDR3aa: CASSLSQSQGTQYF

abundance: NA
d_gene: NA
v_gene: TRBV27
len: 14
j_gene: TRBJ1-3
CDR3nt: TGTGCCAGCAGTTTTTCGTTCTCTGGAAACACCATATATTTT
CDR3aa: CASSFSFSGNTIYF

abundance: NA
d_gene: NA
v_gene: TRBV5-1
len: 16
j_gene: TRBJ1-1
CDR3nt: TGCGCCAGCAGCCCTGCGACAGAGAGATCGAGCACTGAAGCTTTCTTT
CDR3aa: CASSPATERSSTEAFF

abundance: NA
d_gene: NA
v_gene: TRBV30
len: 15
j_gene: TRBJ1-5
CDR3nt: TGTGCCTGGAGTGTACAGCAGGGCTTGAATCAGCCCCAGCATTTT
CDR3aa: CAWSVQQGLNQPQHF

abundance: NA
d_gene: NA
v_gene: TRBV7-9
len: 13
j_gene: TRBJ2-7
CDR3nt: TGTGCCAGCAGGGGGCGGGGTCCCTACGAGCAGTACTTC
CDR3aa: CASRGRGPYEQYF

abundance: NA
d_gene: TRBD1
v_gene: TRBV2
len: 15
j_gene: TRBJ2-7
CDR3nt: TGTGCCAGCAGTGGGACAGGGGGAACTTCCTACGAGCAGTACTTC
CDR3aa: CASSGTGGTSYEQYF

abundance: NA
d_gene: TRBD1
v_gene: TRBV11-2
len: 19
j_gene: TRBJ1-2
CDR3nt: TGTGCCAGCAGCTCCGCACAACTTTCGAGACAGGGAGCTAACTATGGCTACACCTTC
CDR3aa: CASSSAQLSRQGANYGYTF

abundance: NA
d_gene: TRBD1
v_gene: TRBV19
len: 15
j_gene: TRBJ2-7
CDR3nt: TGTGCCAGTAGTATAGAAGGACAGGGTCCCTACGAGCAGTACTTC
CDR3aa: CASSIEGQGPYEQYF

abundance: NA
d_gene: NA
v_gene: TRBV5-5
len: 16
j_gene: TRBJ1-1
CDR3nt: TGTGCCAGCGACTCATACCAAGAGAGCGATTCGACTGAAGCTTTCTTT
CDR3aa: CASDSYQESDSTEAFF

abundance: few
d_gene: NA
v_gene: TRBV5-1
len: 12
j_gene: TRBJ1-2
CDR3nt: TGCGCCAGTTACAGGGCGGACTATGGCTACACCTTC
CDR3aa: CASYRADYGYTF

abundance: NA
d_gene: TRBD2
v_gene: TRBV6-1
len: 14
j_gene: TRBJ2-5
CDR3nt: TGTGCCCAAGGATCGGGGGGGAACCAAGAGACCCAGTACTTC
CDR3aa: CAQGSGGNQETQYF

abundance: NA
d_gene: TRBD1
v_gene: TRBV6-1
len: 19
j_gene: TRBJ1-5
CDR3nt: TGTGCCAGCAGTGGCGTGGGGACAGCTTCAATTAATAGCAATCAGCCCCAGCATTTT
CDR3aa: CASSGVGTASINSNQPQHF

abundance: NA
d_gene: NA
v_gene: TRBV6-5
len: 14
j_gene: TRBJ1-5
CDR3nt: TGTGCCAGCAACGACGCCGGTCCTAGTCAGCCCCAGCATTTT
CDR3aa: CASNDAGPSQPQHF

abundance: NA
d_gene: NA
v_gene: TRBV28
len: 15
j_gene: TRBJ2-3
CDR3nt: TGTGCCAGCAGTGGTAGGGGTGCTAGCACAGATACGCAGTATTTT
CDR3aa: CASSGRGASTDTQYF

abundance: NA
d_gene: NA
v_gene: TRBV27
len: 15
j_gene: TRBJ1-1
CDR3nt: TGTGCCAGCAGTTTACACGGGGGGGCGATCACTGAAGCTTTCTTT
CDR3aa: CASSLHGGAITEAFF

abundance: NA
d_gene: NA
v_gene: TRBV2
len: 15
j_gene: TRBJ1-2
CDR3nt: TGTGCCAGCAGATTCGGGGGTATTGGTTTCGGTGGCTACACCTTC
CDR3aa: CASRFGGIGFGGYTF

abundance: NA
d_gene: NA
v_gene: TRBV21-1
len: 18
j_gene: TRBJ1-2
CDR3nt: TGTGCCAGCAGCAAAAGGGGTAACAGGCCACCGACTAACTATGGCTACACCTTC
CDR3aa: CASSKRGNRPPTNYGYTF

abundance: NA
d_gene: NA
v_gene: TRBV10-1
len: 13
j_gene: TRBJ2-1
CDR3nt: TGCGCCAGCAGTGAGGTAGGGGGTCATGAGCAGTTCTTC
CDR3aa: CASSEVGGHEQFF

abundance: NA
d_gene: TRBD1
v_gene: TRBV27
len: 14
j_gene: TRBJ2-5
CDR3nt: TGTGCCAGCAGCTCGACAGGGCTTTCGGAGACCCAGTACTTC
CDR3aa: CASSSTGLSETQYF

abundance: NA
d_gene: NA
v_gene: TRBV29-1
len: 17
j_gene: TRBJ2-7
CDR3nt: TGCAGCGTTGATAGGGATCCGGAAGCGGGCGATAAGTCCGAGCAGTACTTC
CDR3aa: CSVDRDPEAGDKSEQYF

abundance: once
d_gene: NA
v_gene: TRBV18
len: 16
j_gene: TRBJ1-4
CDR3nt: TGTGCCAGCTCACCAAGGAGCCAACAGACAGGTGAAAAACTGTTTTTT
CDR3aa: CASSPRSQQTGEKLFF

abundance: NA
d_gene: TRBD1
v_gene: TRBV9
len: 13
j_gene: TRBJ1-6
CDR3nt: TGTGCCAGCAGCGTAGAGGGGGCCTCACCCCTCCACTTT
CDR3aa: CASSVEGASPLHF

abundance: NA
d_gene: NA
v_gene: TRBV10-3
len: 15
j_gene: TRBJ2-1
CDR3nt: TGTGCCATCAGTGATGCCGGGGTGGGGGCCAATGAGCAGTTCTTC
CDR3aa: CAISDAGVGANEQFF